What follows are 32 T cell receptor beta chains derived from one specimen sequenced in a study of blood T cell repertoires in COVID-19. The assay was immunoSEQ multiplex PCR, and TCRdb's table has in-frame clones only and misses some. The data contain 250,000 to 300,000 clones, more than 75% of them seen just once; the ten biggest clones take up 0.95% to 1%. The sample taken for sequencing was peripheral blood. The receptor source for this set is a woman aged 40 to 49 who had recovered from COVID-19.

J is TRBJ2-7 and V is TRBV21-1; the table assigns TRBD2, which was not confirmed against the DNA. TRBV21-1 corresponds to a pseudogene. The CDR3 runs 16 residues. This CDR3 is CASKTQNSEGSGEQYF. For the CDR3, the DNA is TGTGCCAGCAAAACACAAAATTCGGAGGGGTCTGGGGAGCAGTACTTC.

The chain has TRBV9 and TRBJ2-2; TRBD2 aligns across 7 bases. The CDR3 extends over 16 amino acids. Trimming cost V 4 bases and J 1 base; bases outside gene matches: 7. Germline CDR1 is SGDLS and CDR2 is YYNGEE. The CDR3 sequence is CASSPIAGVNTGELFF. The CDR3 coding sequence is TGTGCCAGCAGCCCGATAGCGGGCGTGAACACCGGGGAGCTGTTTTTT. The full variable domain, with the rest looked up from reference TRBV9 and TRBJ2-2, is DSGVTQTPKHLITATGQRVTLRCSPRSGDLSVYWYQQSLDQGLQFLIQYYNGEERAKGNILERFSAQQFPDLHSELNLSSLELGDSALYFCASSPIAGVNTGELFFGEGSRLTVL.

The V gene is TRBV7-3, the J gene TRBJ2-1; 10 positions match TRBD2. Germline V gene data show CDR1 as SGHTA and CDR2 as FQGTGA. CDR3 length equals 15 residues. J was trimmed by 9 bases and V by 5 bases; bases with no gene match: 10. DNA of the CDR3: TGTGCCAGCAGCCGAGGACTAGCGGATAGCGGTGAGCAGTTCTTC. The encoded protein is CASSRGLADSGEQFF. Supplemented by reference TRBV7-3 and TRBJ2-1, the full variable domain reads GAGVSQTPSNKVTEKGKYVELRCDPISGHTALYWYRQSLGQGPEFLIYFQGTGAADDSGLPNDRFFAVRPEGSVSTLKIQRTERGDSAVYLCASSRGLADSGEQFFGPGTRLTVL.

This chain uses TRBV2 with TRBJ2-7, with 14 bases matching TRBD2. V shed 5 bases, J shed 7 bases, and the junction held 10 bases outside the gene matches. CDR1 is SNHLY and CDR2 is FYNNEI in the germline V gene. The CDR3 covers 16 residues. CDR3 protein: CASSTRLAGGPWEQYF. CDR3 in DNA: TGTGCCAGCAGTACCCGACTAGCGGGAGGGCCGTGGGAGCAGTACTTC.

The chain couples TRBV15 to TRBJ1-1, with 10 positions matching TRBD1. J gave up 7 bases and V 4 bases, and 6 bases lay outside the gene matches. The V gene's germline CDR1 is LNHNV and CDR2 YYDKDF (reference sequence). CDR3 size: 14 residues. In DNA, the CDR3 is TGTGCCACCAGCACCAAGACAGGGGGCGTTGAAGCTTTCTTT. Encoded protein: CATSTKTGGVEAFF.

V and J are TRBV28 and TRBJ2-1; TRBD2 matches 8 bases. The J segment lost 8 bases and the V segment lost 6 bases, leaving 6 bases of the junction unmatched. CDR3 length: 13 residues. Per the germline V gene, CDR1 is MDHEN and CDR2 is SYDVKM. This CDR3 is CASRPAGGHEQFF. The CDR3 coding sequence is TGTGCCAGCAGGCCGGCGGGAGGCCATGAGCAGTTCTTC.

The chain carries TRBV3-1 (or the pseudogene TRBV3-2) and TRBJ2-3; 7 bases are a match to TRBD2. Germline V gene data show CDR1 as LGHDT and CDR2 as YNNKEL (reference sequence). The CDR3 is 17 amino acids. V was pared by 7 bases and J by 0 bases, with 13 bases of the junction left unmatched. CDR3 coding DNA: TGTGCCAGCACTCCCGGTTGGGGTAGCGGGAGCACAGATACGCAGTATTTT. It translates to CASTPGWGSGSTDTQYF.

This sequence joins TRBV6-2 or TRBV6-3 and TRBJ1-4; 8 nucleotides agree with TRBD1. The length of the CDR3 is 13 residues. Germline CDR1 MNHEY, CDR2 SVGEGT. V dropped 6 bases and J dropped 11; count of bases not matched to a gene: 8. CDR3 loop: CASSLGQGVKLFF. The CDR3 DNA is TGTGCCAGCAGCCTCGGACAGGGTGTGAAACTGTTTTTT.

The rearrangement joins TRBV21-1 to TRBJ2-3; the D call in the table, TRBD2, was not verified against the DNA. TRBV21-1 constitutes a pseudogene. The CDR3 totals 18 residues. Here the CDR3 reads CASRSTPERAPGVDTQYF. The CDR3 region has the DNA TGTGCCAGCCGGTCCACCCCCGAGCGGGCCCCGGGGGTAGATACGCAGTATTTT.

This clone was observed a few times. The CDR3 sequence is CASSHGGAVGEQFF. CDR3 bases: TGTGCCAGCAGCCACGGTGGGGCCGTAGGTGAGCAGTTCTTC. The V and J genes are TRBV3-1 (or the pseudogene TRBV3-2) and TRBJ2-1, with D tentatively TRBD1 (5 bases). Trimming shortened V by 3 bases and J by 9 bases, and 15 bases separated the two germline ends. Germline assignment: CDR1 LGHDT and CDR2 YNNKEL (reference sequence). This CDR3 has 14 residues.

The V and J genes are TRBV5-5 and TRBJ2-2, with 10 bases identical to TRBD1. Germline V lookup: CDR1 SGHKS, CDR2 YYEKEE (reference sequence). The CDR3 is made up of 15 amino acids. V lost 3 bases, J lost 8 bases, and 7 bases stayed unmatched. CDR3 bases: TGTGCCAGCAGCTCGCCGGGACAGGGGATTGGGGAGCTGTTTTTT. Protein product: CASSSPGQGIGELFF.

J is TRBJ1-1 and V is TRBV10-3; D not certain. CDR1 and CDR2 (germline): ENHRY, SYGVKD. The CDR3 extends over 15 amino acids. Trimming removed 2 bases from V and 4 bases from J, with 14 bases in between. In DNA form, the CDR3 reads TGTGCCATCAGTGAGGGAAAGGGAGGAACCACTGAAGCTTTCTTT. As protein: CAISEGKGGTTEAFF.

The table lists this clone with a count of one. The genes are TRBV6-1 and TRBJ1-1; TRBD1 aligns across 8 bases. V gave up 5 bases and J gave up 7 bases; unmatched junction bases: 3. The CDR3 has 12 residues. CDR1 and CDR2 (germline): MNHNS, SASEGT. DNA of the CDR3: TGTGCCAGCAGTCACAGGGGGGGTGAAGCTTTCTTT. Its protein product is CASSHRGGEAFF.

This sequence joins TRBV11-1 and TRBJ1-2; TRBD1 is a possible D gene (6 bases). V gave up 2 bases and J gave up 3 bases, with 13 bases separating them. Germline CDR1 is SGHAT and CDR2 is FQDESV (reference sequence). The CDR3 sequence is 15 residues long. The CDR3, as DNA: TGTGCCAGCAGCTTATGGGGGGGGGCACACTATGGCTACACCTTC. Its protein product is CASSLWGGAHYGYTF.

This clone occurred once. The chain employs TRBV6-2 or TRBV6-3 and TRBJ2-7; no reliable D call. The V gene lost 4 bases and the J gene lost 9 bases, with 13 bases spanning the gap. The CDR3 consists of 12 residues. CDR1 MNHEY and CDR2 SVGEGT come from the germline V gene. CDR3 nucleotides: TGTGCCAGCAGTTCCCCGGTCAGAGGGCAGTACTTC. It translates to CASSSPVRGQYF.

The rearrangement links TRBV9 to TRBJ2-1, with a possible D match to TRBD2 (6 bases). The length of the CDR3 is 14 residues. The V end was cut by 0 bases, the J end by 7 bases, with 11 bases between. Germline CDR1 is SGDLS and CDR2 is YYNGEE. The CDR3 nucleotides read TGTGCCAGCAGCGTAGGCGGGACTCGAAATGAGCAGTTCTTC. Translating gives CASSVGGTRNEQFF.

The V call is TRBV19, the J call TRBJ1-1; weak D call: TRBD1 (5 bases). Per the germline V gene, CDR1 is LNHDA and CDR2 is SQIVND (reference sequence). The V end was cut by 6 bases, the J end by 0 bases, with 11 bases between. CDR3 length equals 14 residues. The CDR3 nucleotides are TGTGCCAGTAGCCGACAGTCTTTGAACACTGAAGCTTTCTTT. Amino acids: CASSRQSLNTEAFF. The full variable domain, completed using reference TRBV19 and TRBJ1-1, is DGGITQSPKYLFRKEGQNVTLSCEQNLNHDAMYWYRQDPGQGLRLIYYSQIVNDFQKGDIAEGYSVSREKKESFPLTVTSAQKNPTAFYLCASSRQSLNTEAFFGQGTRLTVV.

The CDR3 DNA reads TGTGCCAGCCGGGCGGCCAACGGGGGCACTGAAGCTTTCTTT. This gives the protein CASRAANGGTEAFF. This sequence joins TRBV6-5 and TRBJ1-1; D is perhaps TRBD1 (5 bases). The CDR3 spans 14 residues. The ends were cut back, 8 bases at V and 4 bases at J, with 17 bases in the middle. Germline V gives CDR1 MNHEY, CDR2 SVGAGI.

The chain carries TRBV27 and TRBJ2-7, with 7 bases fitting TRBD1. The J segment lost 7 bases and the V segment lost 4 bases, leaving 13 bases of the junction unmatched. Germline V gene lookup returns CDR1 MNHEY and CDR2 SMNVEV (reference sequence). The CDR3 has 15 residues. DNA of the CDR3: TGTGCCAGCAGTTCTCTCCGACAGGGTGCACGGGAGCAGTACTTC. Protein sequence: CASSSLRQGAREQYF.

Remarks on this clone: Different DNA sequences within this sample yield the same CDR3. CDR3 DNA sequence: TGTGCCAGCAGTTGGGGCCGGGGGGAGACCCAGTACTTC. This translates into CASSWGRGETQYF. The V and J genes are TRBV6-2 or TRBV6-3 and TRBJ2-5; D possibly corresponds to TRBD2 (6 bases). V was pared by 4 bases and J by 5 bases, with 11 bases between. The CDR3 length is 13 residues. Germline loops: CDR1 MNHEY, CDR2 SVGEGT.

This chain uses TRBV9 with TRBJ2-7, with D perhaps matching TRBD2 (7 bases). Between the trimmed V and J ends, which lost 7 bases and 2 bases, there was a span of 10 bases. In germline, CDR1 is SGDLS, CDR2 YYNGEE. The CDR3 contains 12 residues. CDR3 in amino acids: CASGGGPYEQYF. The CDR3 nucleotides read TGTGCCAGCGGGGGGGGCCCCTACGAGCAGTACTTC.

The chain carries TRBV4-3 and TRBJ2-3; D is perhaps TRBD2 (6 bases). The CDR3 runs 14 residues. V was trimmed by 4 bases and J by 4 bases, leaving 12 bases between them. The V gene's germline CDR1 is LGHNA and CDR2 YSLEER. CDR3 in amino acids: CASSPGGIADTQYF. In DNA, the CDR3 is TGCGCCAGCAGCCCCGGCGGGATTGCAGATACGCAGTATTTT.

The chain is built from TRBV5-5 and TRBJ2-1, with unresolved D. CDR1 is SGHKS and CDR2 is YYEKEE in the germline V gene (reference sequence). Trimming stripped 4 bases from V and 2 bases from J, with 10 bases between. The CDR3 consists of 14 residues. CDR3 nucleotide sequence: TGTGCCAGCAGCCCAGGTCGGACCTACAATGAGCAGTTCTTC. Protein: CASSPGRTYNEQFF.

The table lists this clone with a count of one. This rearrangement joins TRBV7-9 to TRBJ2-1, with a tentative D call TRBD1 (6 bases). V was clipped by 5 bases and J by 7 bases, with 18 bases between them. CDR3 length: 15 residues. Germline loops: CDR1 SEHNR, CDR2 FQNEAQ (reference sequence). The DNA of the CDR3 is TGTGCCAGCAGCCCCCAACCGACAGGACGGAATGAGCAGTTCTTC. Its translation: CASSPQPTGRNEQFF.

The chain is built from TRBV4-1 and TRBJ2-2, with 8 bases lining up with TRBD2. The length of the CDR3 is 16 residues. Losses at the gene ends were 4 bases for V and 6 bases for J; bases not matched to a gene: 10. CDR1 and CDR2 (germline): MGHRA, YSYEKL. CDR3 amino acids: CASSRPTSAIAGELFF. The CDR3 DNA sequence: TGCGCCAGCAGCCGACCGACTAGCGCGATCGCCGGGGAGCTGTTTTTT.

V is TRBV19 and J is TRBJ2-1; 7 positions agree with TRBD2. Germline trimming cut 2 bases from V and 7 bases from J; bases unmatched to any gene: 8. The CDR3 is 15 residues long. Germline lookup yields CDR1 LNHDA and CDR2 SQIVND (reference sequence). Here the CDR3 DNA reads TGTGCCAGTAGTATATTGGCGGGAGCTGGGAATGAGCAGTTCTTC. Encoded protein: CASSILAGAGNEQFF.

The V gene is TRBV5-4, the J gene TRBJ2-5; TRBD2 agrees at 8 bases. The junction had 3 bases not matched to a gene; V was cut back by 0 bases and J by 2 bases. This CDR3 is built from 15 residues. Germline loops: CDR1 SGHNT, CDR2 YYREEE (reference sequence). Here the CDR3 DNA reads TGTGCCAGCAGCTTGGTAGGCGGGGGGCAAGAGACCCAGTACTTC. It codes for CASSLVGGGQETQYF.

The chain has TRBV19 and TRBJ1-5, with TRBD1 as a possible D gene (6 bases). The CDR3 runs to 17 residues. V was clipped by 3 bases and J by 1 base, with 16 bases between them. CDR1 and CDR2 from the germline V gene are LNHDA and SQIVND (reference sequence). For the CDR3, the DNA is TGTGCCAGTAGTATGAGGGCAGGGGAGGGAAGCAATCAGCCCCAGCATTTT. Translating gives CASSMRAGEGSNQPQHF.

This rearrangement joins TRBV5-4 to TRBJ2-5, with TRBD1 matching over 10 bases. In germline, CDR1 is SGHNT, CDR2 YYREEE (reference sequence). The CDR3 spans 15 residues. Unmatched junction bases numbered 5, after V lost 4 bases and J lost 2 bases. CDR3: CASSGGTGEQETQYF. Here the CDR3 DNA reads TGTGCCAGCAGCGGAGGGACAGGGGAACAAGAGACCCAGTACTTC.

This chain connects TRBV5-1 to TRBJ2-7; TRBD1 aligns across 7 bases. Germline V gene lookup returns CDR1 SGHRS and CDR2 YFSETQ. The CDR3 is made up of 13 amino acids. The J segment lost 4 bases and the V segment lost 3 bases, leaving 4 bases of the junction unmatched. The CDR3 nucleotides are TGCGCCAGCAGCTGGGGGACAGCTTACGAGCAGTACTTC. Translating it yields CASSWGTAYEQYF.

This chain uses TRBV2 with TRBJ2-1; 10 bases are a match to TRBD1. Germline CDR1 and CDR2: SNHLY and FYNNEI. This CDR3 has 12 amino acids. The V segment lost 6 bases and the J segment 15 bases; nucleotides outside the gene matches: 8. The CDR3 region is CASRTDRGLGFF. CDR3 in DNA: TGTGCCAGCAGGACCGACAGGGGGCTGGGGTTCTTC.

The rearrangement links TRBV6-5 to TRBJ1-6; 7 bases are shared with TRBD1. Losses at the gene ends were 8 bases for V and 5 bases for J; bases not matched to a gene: 3. Germline V gives CDR1 MNHEY, CDR2 SVGAGI. This CDR3 region has 13 residues. CDR3 nucleotide sequence: TGTGCCAGCGGCGGGACAGATAATTCACCCCTCCACTTT. Its translation is CASGGTDNSPLHF.